Shown below are 29 T cell receptor beta chains from a single sample sequenced in a study of blood T cell repertoires in COVID-19. Repertoires were generated with immunoSEQ multiplex PCR, while TCRdb's copy carries only in-frame clones and drops some. Among under 300,000 clones listed, more than 85% were seen once. Sequencing was carried out using PBMCs or T cells enriched from blood (not recorded which). Every receptor here comes from a man in his forties or fifties who had recovered from COVID-19.

The chain is built from TRBV7-2 and TRBJ2-2; perhaps TRBD2 as D (6 bases). Germline CDR1 SGHTA, CDR2 FQGNSA. The ends were cut back, 2 bases at V and 0 bases at J, with 16 bases in the middle. The CDR3 consists of 18 residues. The CDR3 spells CASSLRKGSGPNTGELFF. The CDR3 nucleotides are TGTGCCAGCAGCTTAAGAAAGGGTAGCGGACCGAACACCGGGGAGCTGTTTTTT.

V is TRBV7-9 and J is TRBJ2-7; 9 bases map to TRBD2. The CDR3 length is 14 residues. CDR1 SEHNR and CDR2 FQNEAQ come from the germline V gene (reference sequence). The ends lost 1 base at V and 7 bases at J; junction bases unmatched: 5. CDR3 bases: TGTGCCAGCAGCTTAGTTAGCGGGAGAGAGGAGCAGTACTTC. Translating gives CASSLVSGREEQYF. The complete variable domain, with remaining parts taken from reference TRBV7-9 and TRBJ2-7, reads DTGVSQNPRHKITKRGQNVTFRCDPISEHNRLYWYRQTLGQGPEFLTYFQNEAQLEKSRLLSDRFSAERPKGSFSTLEIQRTEQGDSAMYLCASSLVSGREEQYFGPGTRLTVT.

J is TRBJ1-6 and V is TRBV27; D gene unclear. V was pared by 5 bases and J by 0 bases, with 11 bases between. The CDR3 length is 16 residues. Germline assignment: CDR1 MNHEY and CDR2 SMNVEV (reference sequence). CDR3 residues: CASSVAPTSYNSPLHF. CDR3 nucleotides: TGTGCCAGCAGTGTAGCCCCTACCTCCTATAATTCACCCCTCCACTTT.

This clone is a singleton in its sample. J is TRBJ2-1 and V is TRBV14; 13 bases align to TRBD2. The germline gives CDR1 SGHDN, CDR2 FVKESK. V lost 2 bases and J lost 9; bases outside the gene matches: 7. The CDR3 runs 16 residues. The CDR3 DNA is TGTGCCAGCAGCCAAATCCTGGGACTAGCGGGACCTGAGCAGTTCTTC. It codes for CASSQILGLAGPEQFF.

The chain carries TRBV5-4 and TRBJ1-1, with 8 bases matching TRBD1. The CDR3 contains 15 residues. CDR1 is SGHNT and CDR2 is YYREEE in the germline V gene (reference sequence). Trimming removed 4 bases from V and 7 bases from J; junction bases left unmatched: 12. This chain's CDR3 is CASSGLAGGLGEAFF. CDR3 coding DNA: TGTGCCAGCAGCGGACTTGCAGGGGGCTTAGGTGAAGCTTTCTTT.

The J gene is TRBJ2-1, the V gene TRBV7-2, with TRBD2 matching 7 bases. Trimming at V came to 5 bases and at J to 6 bases, leaving 10 bases not matched to a gene. Germline CDR1 reads SGHTA; CDR2 reads FQGNSA. This CDR3 spans 15 amino acids. DNA of the CDR3: TGTGCCAGCAGCCCCCTCGGCGGGAGTCGCAATGAGCAGTTCTTC. This codes for CASSPLGGSRNEQFF.

The chain uses TRBV29-1 and TRBJ1-5; tentative D call: TRBD1 (5 bases). Germline V lookup: CDR1 SQVTM, CDR2 ANQGSEA. This CDR3 is 18 amino acids long. Trimming took 6 bases from V and 1 from J, leaving 25 bases between them. CDR3 bases: TGCAGCGTCGCTGATGTTTTGGGGGGTAGTCTAAGCAATCAGCCCCAGCATTTT. Its protein is CSVADVLGGSLSNQPQHF.

The chain has TRBV5-4 and TRBJ1-1, with 8 bases matching TRBD1. J gave up 6 bases and V 1 base, and 8 bases lay outside the gene matches. Germline V gene sequence: CDR1 SGHNT, CDR2 YYREEE (reference sequence). The CDR3 totals 15 residues. Written as DNA, the CDR3 is TGTGCCAGCAGCTTGTCAGGGACAGGTTTGTCTGAAGCTTTCTTT. Amino acid sequence: CASSLSGTGLSEAFF. Combining the CDR3 with reference TRBV5-4 and TRBJ1-1 gives the whole variable domain ETGVTQSPTHLIKTRGQQVTLRCSSQSGHNTVSWYQQALGQGPQFIFQYYREEENGRGNFPPRFSGLQFPNYSSELNVNALELDDSALYLCASSLSGTGLSEAFFGQGTRLTVV.

V gene TRBV7-3 combines with J gene TRBJ2-3; D is unresolved. The CDR3 spans 16 residues. Trimming removed 0 bases from V and 1 base from J, with 11 bases in between. Per the germline V gene, CDR1 is SGHTA and CDR2 is FQGTGA. This CDR3 reads CASSLTMSVGTDTQYF. Here the CDR3 DNA reads TGTGCCAGCAGCTTAACCATGAGCGTCGGCACAGATACGCAGTATTTT. The entire variable domain, with the rest obtained from reference TRBV7-3 and TRBJ2-3, is as follows: GAGVSQTPSNKVTEKGKYVELRCDPISGHTALYWYRQSLGQGPEFLIYFQGTGAADDSGLPNDRFFAVRPEGSVSTLKIQRTERGDSAVYLCASSLTMSVGTDTQYFGPGTRLTVL.

The V gene is TRBV19, the J gene TRBJ1-1, with 8 bases lining up with TRBD1. Per the germline V gene, CDR1 is LNHDA and CDR2 is SQIVND (reference sequence). V lost 6 bases and J lost 6; bases outside the gene matches: 9. The CDR3 is made up of 14 amino acids. The CDR3 DNA is TGTGCCAGTAGGAGACAGGGGCGTATCGCTGAAGCTTTCTTT. Translation: CASRRQGRIAEAFF.

This sequence joins TRBV3-1 (or the pseudogene TRBV3-2) and TRBJ1-1, with unresolved D. Germline assignment: CDR1 LGHDT and CDR2 YNNKEL (reference sequence). V was cut by 0 bases and J by 7 bases, with 15 bases left in between. The CDR3 covers 15 residues. CDR3 region: CASSQDSSKYGEAFF. CDR3 nucleotide sequence: TGTGCCAGCAGCCAAGATTCCAGTAAGTATGGTGAAGCTTTCTTT.

This clone was seen a handful of times. J is TRBJ1-1 and V is TRBV29-1; TRBD1 matches 7 bases. The CDR3 covers 13 residues. Germline CDR1 SQVTM, CDR2 ANQGSEA. V lost 6 bases, J lost 0 bases, and 4 bases stayed unmatched. CDR3: CSVGQVLNTEAFF. In DNA, the CDR3 is TGCAGCGTCGGACAGGTATTGAACACTGAAGCTTTCTTT.

The V and J genes are TRBV19 and TRBJ2-1; D unclear. Trimming cost V 3 bases and J 3 bases, with 3 bases left between them. The V gene's germline CDR1 is LNHDA and CDR2 SQIVND (reference sequence). This CDR3 is 12 amino acids long. CDR3 amino acids: CASSMRYNEQFF. The CDR3 DNA follows: TGTGCCAGTAGTATGCGCTACAATGAGCAGTTCTTC.

This clone was picked up one time. V and J are TRBV10-1 and TRBJ2-6; 9 bases line up with TRBD1. This CDR3 is 16 amino acids long. Germline V gene sequence: CDR1 WNHNN, CDR2 SYGVQD (reference sequence). V shed 9 bases, J shed 1 base, and the junction held 7 bases outside the gene matches. In DNA form, the CDR3 reads TGCGCCAGTATTCGGGACAGGGCTTCTGGGGCCAACGTCCTGACTTTC. Residues: CASIRDRASGANVLTF.

The CDR3 DNA is TGTGCCAGCAGCCATCGACAGGGGGGTCTGGCTTTCTTT. Protein: CASSHRQGGLAFF. The gene calls are TRBV3-1 (or the pseudogene TRBV3-2) and TRBJ1-1; 9 bases fit TRBD1. Germline CDR1 LGHDT, CDR2 YNNKEL (reference sequence). This CDR3 contains 13 residues. With 3 bases clipped from V and 11 bases from J, the junction kept 7 bases outside the gene matches.

The chain uses TRBV5-1 and TRBJ1-2, with D hard to call. Germline V CDR1 and CDR2: SGHRS, YFSETQ. V lost 1 base and J 2 bases, leaving 18 bases between the germline ends. The CDR3 totals 17 residues. CDR3 protein: CASSLISHMTLNYGYTF. CDR3 DNA: TGCGCCAGCAGCTTGATTTCCCATATGACTCTGAACTATGGCTACACCTTC.

V usage is TRBV6-2 or TRBV6-3 and J usage is TRBJ2-1, with 7 bases matching TRBD2. The germline gives CDR1 MNHEY, CDR2 SVGEGT. The V segment lost 5 bases and the J segment 1 base; nucleotides outside the gene matches: 5. The CDR3 is made up of 15 amino acids. As DNA, the CDR3 is TGTGCCAGCAGTGAGCGGGATAGATCCTACAATGAGCAGTTCTTC. As protein: CASSERDRSYNEQFF.

The chain employs TRBV11-3 and TRBJ2-1, with a tentative D call TRBD2 (6 bases). Germline V gives CDR1 SGHNT, CDR2 YENEEA. The V gene lost 5 bases and the J gene lost 7 bases, with 18 bases spanning the gap. The CDR3 has 15 amino acids. CDR3 residues: CASSVAAGIRNEQFF. DNA for the CDR3: TGTGCCAGCAGCGTTGCCGCGGGAATCAGAAATGAGCAGTTCTTC.

This clone has just a few counts. V and J are TRBV27 and TRBJ2-2; 8 nucleotides align to TRBD2. Germline CDR1 is MNHEY and CDR2 is SMNVEV (reference sequence). V was clipped by 5 bases and J by 3 bases; unmatched bases: 8. The CDR3 is made up of 16 amino acids. This CDR3 is CASSLLSGIDTGELFF. Here the CDR3 DNA reads TGTGCCAGCAGTCTCCTTAGCGGGATCGACACCGGGGAGCTGTTTTTT.

The V and J genes are TRBV3-1 (or the pseudogene TRBV3-2) and TRBJ2-1, with TRBD2 matching over 14 bases. The J segment lost 7 bases and the V segment lost 3 bases, leaving 2 bases of the junction unmatched. The CDR3 totals 15 residues. Germline loops: CDR1 LGHDT, CDR2 YNNKEL (reference sequence). The CDR3 nucleotides read TGTGCCAGCAGCCAGGGACTAGCGGGAGATAATGAGCAGTTCTTC. Its protein is CASSQGLAGDNEQFF.

The chain couples TRBV5-1 to TRBJ2-1; the match to TRBD2 covers 9 bases. This CDR3 has 14 residues. Trimming at V came to 2 bases and at J to 9 bases, leaving 6 bases not matched to a gene. Germline lookup yields CDR1 SGHRS and CDR2 YFSETQ. The CDR3 nucleotides are TGCGCCAGCAGCTTAACTAGCGGGTCGGCTGAGCAGTTCTTC. Its protein is CASSLTSGSAEQFF.

This clone was seen just once. This chain connects TRBV11-3 to TRBJ1-2, with D maybe TRBD1 (6 bases). The CDR3 length is 19 residues. Germline V gives CDR1 SGHNT, CDR2 YENEEA. Trimming left V 5 bases short and J 0 bases short, with 25 bases between. CDR3 sequence reads: CASSERGGTQIPPNYGYTF. The CDR3 nucleotides are TGTGCCAGCAGCGAAAGAGGGGGTACTCAAATTCCACCTAACTATGGCTACACCTTC.

The sample holds one count of this clone. The rearrangement joins TRBV28 to TRBJ1-5, with 11 bases matching TRBD1. The CDR3 spans 15 residues. V was clipped by 4 bases and J by 5 bases; unmatched bases: 4. CDR1 is MDHEN, CDR2 SYDVKM, per germline. The CDR3 sequence: CASSSRTGGYQPQHF. CDR3 DNA: TGTGCCAGCAGTTCCCGGACAGGGGGCTATCAGCCCCAGCATTTT.

This chain uses TRBV5-6 with TRBJ2-7, with 11 bases aligning to TRBD1. Looked up from germline, CDR1 is SGHDT and CDR2 is YYEEEE. V was clipped by 6 bases and J by 6 bases; unmatched bases: 11. The CDR3 is 15 residues long. The CDR3 spells CASTPAGQGAGEQYF. CDR3 DNA: TGTGCCAGCACCCCTGCTGGACAGGGGGCGGGCGAGCAGTACTTC.

The chain links TRBV13 to TRBJ2-6; 9 nucleotides align to TRBD1. Germline V gene data show CDR1 as PRHDT and CDR2 as FYEKMQ (reference sequence). The V gene end was trimmed by 2 bases and the J gene end by 2 bases; junction bases not matched to a gene: 7. The CDR3 is 18 amino acids. CDR3 protein: CASSLSSGQGAGANVLTF. The CDR3 region has the DNA TGTGCCAGCAGCTTAAGTTCGGGACAGGGTGCTGGGGCCAACGTCCTGACTTTC.

The chain links TRBV9 to TRBJ1-5, with D uncertain. The CDR3 has 18 residues. Between the trimmed V and J ends, which lost 1 base and 6 bases, there was a span of 23 bases. The germline CDR1 and CDR2 sequences are SGDLS and YYNGEE. The CDR3 reads CASSVFIRVVGLAQPQHF. The CDR3, as DNA: TGTGCCAGCAGCGTATTCATCCGGGTCGTGGGTTTAGCTCAGCCCCAGCATTTT.

The chain couples TRBV11-2 to TRBJ1-6; TRBD1 aligns across 8 bases. The V gene's germline CDR1 is SGHAT and CDR2 FQNNGV. The CDR3 contains 15 residues. V shed 1 base, J shed 14 bases, and the junction held 10 bases outside the gene matches. CDR3 DNA: TGTGCCAGCAGCTTAGGGAGACAGGGGCCTAGGACCCTCCACTTT. Translation gives CASSLGRQGPRTLHF.

This chain uses TRBV5-6 with TRBJ2-7; tentatively, D is TRBD2 (6 bases). The CDR3 totals 15 residues. V shed 4 bases and J shed 3 bases, with 17 bases lying between them. Germline V CDR1 and CDR2: SGHDT, YYEEEE. The chain's CDR3 is CASSPGTGSGYEQYF. The CDR3 nucleotides are TGTGCCAGCAGCCCCGGGACTGGTTCGGGCTACGAGCAGTACTTC.

This clone was counted a single time. V and J are TRBV6-5 and TRBJ1-6; D uncertain. In germline, CDR1 is MNHEY, CDR2 SVGAGI. V lost 0 bases to trimming and J lost 8 bases, with 11 bases between them. The CDR3 totals 15 residues. The CDR3 DNA sequence: TGTGCCAGCAGTTACTCAATCAGGAAGGATTCACCCCTCCACTTT. This sequence encodes CASSYSIRKDSPLHF.